This T cell receptor beta chain came from a study of vaccination and CD4 T cells after COVID-19. Background on the study: The stimulus for the cells was overlapping spike peptides derived from SARS-CoV-2, HCoV-NL63, HCoV-OC43 and HCoV-229E. Culture controls were given either a CEFX pool, an HIV-1 Nef pool, or no peptide.

Cultured CD4+ T-cell DNA underwent Oncomine TCR Beta short-read sequencing. TCRdb re-called the PCR reads with MiXCR, one entry per CDR3 protein. This repertoire shows tens of thousands of distinct CDR3 sequences, roughly 67% found once; its top ten account for 15% to 20%. Concerning this clonotype itself: What it binds is not known.

Study-wide findings and caveats: The study found that a median around 86% of reactive clones in convalescent patients appeared only post-vaccination.

Regarding treatment: roughly 10-day PBMC culture with coronavirus spike peptide pools or control peptides (ViraFEST assay). In healthy vaccine recipients, nucleocapsid antibodies were negative before and after vaccination, showing no prior SARS-CoV-2 infection. CDR1 SGHAT and CDR2 FQDESV come from the germline V gene (reference sequence). Trimming shortened V by 4 bases and J by 7 bases, and 14 bases separated the two germline ends. CDR3 length equals 14 residues. This clonotype was obtained from a human donor who received a COVID-19 vaccine. The material was CD4+ T cells from blood, cultured in vitro, obtained after SARS-CoV-2 vaccination. The chain employs TRBV11-1 and TRBJ2-1; tentative D call: TRBD2 (6 bases). CDR3 in DNA: TGTGCCAGCAGCTCATGGGGACTCCTGAATGAGCAGTTCTTC. It encodes CASSSWGLLNEQFF.